What follows are 17 T cell receptor beta chains derived from one specimen sequenced in a study of tumor-infiltrating lymphocytes in primary liver carcinoma. TCR beta cDNA was made from around 460 ng total RNA with a constant-region primer. Slightly modified ARM-PCR served as the procedure for the TCR beta libraries. These libraries came from three rounds of nested multiplex PCR. Investigators reported that the first two PCR rounds, at around 11 cycles each, used TRBV1-TRBV30 forward primers with a C-beta reverse primer. MiXCR was run by TCRdb on the multiplex PCR reads, yielding one entry per CDR3 protein. The data show 300,000 to 400,000 distinct CDR3 sequences, 65% seen once. The blood RNA (from unsorted whole blood) was obtained, and germline DNA was also extracted. The specimen was peripheral blood. These receptors all come from a man aged 40-55 years with primary liver carcinoma and hepatitis B virus infection.

A note on this clonotype: One junction end disagrees with the germline gene, perhaps due to a read error. This chain joins TRBV4-2 and TRBJ2-3; maybe TRBD2 (5 bases). The germline gives CDR1 LGHNA, CDR2 YNFKEQ. The CDR3 runs 16 residues. The CDR3 DNA is TGTGCCAGCAGCCAAGTGCTGGGTTCTAGCACAAATACGCAGTATTTT. Its protein is CASSQVLGSSTNTQYF.

Remarks on this clonotype: At one end, the junction sequence differs from germline, possibly due to a read error. The chain combines TRBV11-1 with TRBJ2-3; D gene ambiguous. CDR1 SGHAT and CDR2 FQDESV come from the germline V gene (reference sequence). The CDR3 contains 13 residues. The CDR3 here is CTSSLESTDTQYF. Here the CDR3 DNA reads TGCACCAGCAGCTTGGAGAGTACAGATACGCAGTATTTT. Full variable domain (outside the CDR3, taken from reference TRBV11-1 and TRBJ2-3): EAEVAQSPRYKITEKSQAVAFWCDPISGHATLYWYRQILGQGPELLVQFQDESVVDDSQLPKDRFSAERLKGVDSTLKIQPAELGDSAMYLCTSSLESTDTQYFGPGTRLTVL.

About this clonotype itself: A single base separates this from a much larger clone, so it may be a read error. This chain connects TRBV6-5 to TRBJ2-3, with 9 bases aligning to TRBD2. From germline, CDR1 is MNHEY and CDR2 SVGAGI. CDR3 length: 18 residues. Here the CDR3 DNA reads TGTGCCAGCAGACGATGGGGGGGTAGCGGGACTAGCACAGATAAGCAGTATTTT. Its translation: CASRRWGGSGTSTDKQYF.

The chain is built from TRBV28 and TRBJ2-7; 11 bases are shared with TRBD1. The CDR3 is 14 amino acids. V was clipped by 5 bases and J by 6 bases; unmatched bases: 6. Germline CDR1 reads MDHEN; CDR2 reads SYDVKM. CDR3 loop: CASSRGTGGAEQYF. The CDR3 bases are TGTGCCAGCAGTCGCGGGACAGGGGGGGCCGAGCAGTACTTC.

This clonotype was detected only a few times. This clone may be a read error of a much larger clone one base away. The genes are TRBV30 and TRBJ2-3; D is ambiguous. Per germline, CDR1 GTSNPN and CDR2 SVGIG (reference sequence). V was cut by 4 bases and J by 6 bases, with 8 bases left in between. The CDR3 is 11 amino acids. The CDR3 loop is CAWTVSDTQYF. CDR3 coding DNA: TGTGCCTGGACTGTGAGTGATACGCAGTATTTT.

This clonotype was observed at least ten times. V gene TRBV5-1 combines with J gene TRBJ2-5, with no clear D. The CDR3 loop spans 12 amino acids. From germline, CDR1 is SGHRS and CDR2 YFSETQ. V was trimmed by 3 bases and J by 0 bases, leaving 3 bases between them. CDR3 nucleotide sequence: TGCGCCAGCAGCTGGGACCAAGAGACCCAGTACTTC. This gives the protein CASSWDQETQYF. Full variable domain (missing parts from reference TRBV5-1 and TRBJ2-5): KAGVTQTPRYLIKTRGQQVTLSCSPISGHRSVSWYQQTPGQGLQFLFEYFSETQRNKGNFPGRFSGRQFSNSRSEMNVSTLELGDSALYLCASSWDQETQYFGPGTRLLVL.

About this clonotype itself: A read error is possible here, since a much larger clone lies one base away. The rearrangement links TRBV10-3 to TRBJ2-1; D possibly uses TRBD1 or TRBD2 (5 bases each). The CDR3 is made up of 13 amino acids. Trimming took off 2 bases at V and 9 bases at J, with 11 bases between the two ends. Germline V lookup: CDR1 ENHRY, CDR2 SYGVKD. Here the CDR3 DNA reads TGTGCCATCAGTGAGGCCAGGGCGGGTGAGCAGTTCTTC. Its translation: CAISEARAGEQFF.

This clonotype was seen only a few times. V gene TRBV7-9 combines with J gene TRBJ2-2; no definite D call. With 2 bases removed from V and 6 bases from J, the gap between germline ends came to 10 bases. This CDR3 is built from 14 residues. CDR1 is SEHNR, CDR2 FQNEAQ, per germline (reference sequence). The CDR3 loop reads CASSLKNNPGELFF. For the CDR3, the DNA is TGTGCCAGCAGCTTAAAGAACAATCCCGGGGAGCTGTTTTTT.

The table lists this clonotype with many counts. This chain joins TRBV10-3 and TRBJ2-1, with TRBD2 identical over 12 bases. V trimming: 4 bases; J trimming: 7 bases; junction bases outside the gene matches: 14. Germline assignment: CDR1 ENHRY and CDR2 SYGVKD. CDR3 length: 18 amino acids. CDR3: CAISGNTGLAGRSNEQFF. The CDR3 DNA follows: TGTGCCATCAGTGGAAACACTGGACTAGCGGGAAGGTCGAATGAGCAGTTCTTC.

This clonotype appeared once. A much larger clone is a single base away; this may be a read error. This sequence joins TRBV14 and TRBJ2-1; no clear D gene. Germline values: CDR1 SGHDN, CDR2 FVKESK. The CDR3 length is 13 residues. CDR3 region: CAGSHLGYHEQFF. The CDR3 nucleotides read TGTGCCGGCAGCCACCTAGGGTACCATGAGCAGTTCTTC.

Notes on this clonotype: One base away lies a much larger clone, so this may be a sequencing read error. The CDR3 coding sequence is TGTGCCAGCAGCCAAACTAGGGAAGAGCAGTACTTC. This encodes CASSQTREEQYF. The genes are TRBV4-2 and TRBJ2-7, with TRBD2 as a possible D gene (5 bases). There are 12 residues in the CDR3. In germline, CDR1 is LGHNA, CDR2 YNFKEQ. The V gene lost 2 bases and the J gene lost 7 bases, with 9 bases spanning the gap.

Regarding this clonotype: A much larger clone lies a single base off, so this may be a read error. The chain uses TRBV6-5 and TRBJ1-2; 7 nucleotides line up with TRBD1. This CDR3 has 14 amino acids. Germline CDR1 reads MNHEY; CDR2 reads SVGAGI. V lost 4 bases, J lost 4 bases, and 6 bases stayed unmatched. CDR3 sequence (DNA): TGTGCCAGCAGTTTCGAGGGACAGATCTATGGCTACACCTTC. Translating it yields CASSFEGQIYGYTF.

Notes on this clonotype: Since the CDR3 does not end with the conserved phenylalanine or tryptophan, this likely comes from a read error. The chain combines TRBV11-1 with TRBJ2-7; D is unresolved. Germline V gene sequence: CDR1 SGHAT, CDR2 FQDESV (reference sequence). The CDR3 length is 14 residues. CDR3: CANSLEDSSYEQYL. The CDR3 bases are TGTGCCAACAGCTTAGAAGACTCTTCCTACGAGCAGTACCTC.

On this clonotype: A much larger clone sits a single nucleotide away, making a read error possible. This chain uses TRBV6-5 with TRBJ1-5; a possible D gene is TRBD1 (6 bases). The CDR3 is made up of 15 amino acids. In germline, CDR1 is MNHEY, CDR2 SVGAGI. This chain's CDR3 is CACSPRRGKGQPQHF. Written as DNA, the CDR3 is TGTGCCTGCAGTCCTCGAAGGGGGAAGGGGCAGCCCCAGCATTTT.

V is TRBV28 and J is TRBJ2-1; 7 bases line up with TRBD2. J gave up 9 bases and V 10 bases, and 15 bases lay outside the gene matches. CDR1 MDHEN and CDR2 SYDVKM come from the germline V gene. This CDR3 has 14 amino acids. The CDR3 DNA sequence: TGTGCCAACAGCCTTCCTCGGGGGAGGGGTGAGCAGTTCTTC. Its protein is CANSLPRGRGEQFF.

With respect to this clonotype: A read error may produce the germline difference seen at one junction end. J is TRBJ2-6 and V is TRBV6-2 or TRBV6-3; the D gene is possibly TRBD1 (5 bases). From germline, CDR1 is MNHEY and CDR2 SVGEGT. The CDR3 runs to 15 residues. The CDR3 sequence: CTSRPRVSGANVPTF. The CDR3 DNA reads TGTACCAGCAGGCCCAGAGTTTCTGGGGCCAACGTTCCGACTTTC.

Concerning this clonotype itself: The conserved final phenylalanine or tryptophan is absent from the CDR3, which likely points to a read error. The V call is TRBV29-1, the J call TRBJ2-1; 11 bases are shared with TRBD2. Germline CDR1 SQVTM, CDR2 ANQGSEA. With 6 bases clipped from V and 6 bases from J, the junction kept 16 bases outside the gene matches. The CDR3 is made up of 17 amino acids. The CDR3 protein is CSVIVAGGLRGSNEQFL. As DNA, the CDR3 is TGCAGCGTGATAGTAGCGGGAGGGCTCAGGGGGAGCAATGAGCAGTTCTTA.